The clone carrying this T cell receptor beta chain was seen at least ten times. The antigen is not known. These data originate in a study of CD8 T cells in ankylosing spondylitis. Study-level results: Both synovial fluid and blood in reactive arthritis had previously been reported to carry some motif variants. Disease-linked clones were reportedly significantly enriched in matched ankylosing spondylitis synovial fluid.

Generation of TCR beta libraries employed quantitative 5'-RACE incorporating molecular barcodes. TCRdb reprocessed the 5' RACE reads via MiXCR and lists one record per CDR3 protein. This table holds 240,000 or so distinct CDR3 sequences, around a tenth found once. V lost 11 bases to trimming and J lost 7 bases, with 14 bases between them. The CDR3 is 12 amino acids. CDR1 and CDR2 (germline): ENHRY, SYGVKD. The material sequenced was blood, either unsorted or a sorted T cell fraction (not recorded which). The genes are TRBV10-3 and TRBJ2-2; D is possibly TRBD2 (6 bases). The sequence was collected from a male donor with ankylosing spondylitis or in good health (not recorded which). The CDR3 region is CASTGGDGELFF. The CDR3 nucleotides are TGTGCCTCCACGGGCGGGGACGGGGAGCTGTTTTTT.